The rows below give T cell receptor beta chains drawn from one sample of a study of T cells in localized non-small cell lung cancer. Profiling relied on immunoSEQ multiplex PCR, and the TCRdb table lists in-frame clones only, not all of them. The sample lists roughly 23,000 clones, 70% to 90% occurring once. The sequencing here drew on peripheral blood, taken before any cancer treatment. These receptors all come from a male donor aged 60 or older with stage I squamous cell lung carcinoma. Each CDR3 is given with its conserved first and last residue. The D gene is left open where the match is weak. Clone size appears in some rows only: once, few, many, or a class for an expanded clone.

V	D	size	J	DNA	CDR3
TRBV5-1	TRBD1	once	TRBJ2-7	TGCGCCAGCAGCTGGATCTCCGGGACAGGGGACGAGCAGTACTTC	CASSWISGTGDEQYF
TRBV18	NA	once	TRBJ2-1	TGTGCCAGCTCACTTAATGGGGGTCCATACAATGAGCAGTTCTTC	CASSLNGGPYNEQFF
TRBV5-1	NA	NA	TRBJ2-1	TGCGCCAGCAGCTTGGAGGGTCCGGACAATGAGCAGTTCTTC	CASSLEGPDNEQFF
TRBV27	NA	NA	TRBJ1-2	TGTGCCAGCAGTTTGCTATATGCGGGGCGCGGTGGCTACACCTTC	CASSLLYAGRGGYTF
TRBV5-8	NA	NA	TRBJ2-5	TGTGCCAGCAGTGTGGCGGAGACCCAGTACTTC	CASSVAETQYF
TRBV18	TRBD1	NA	TRBJ1-3	TGTGCCAGCTCCCCGACAGGGTCAGGAAACACCATATATTTT	CASSPTGSGNTIYF
TRBV5-8	NA	NA	TRBJ1-1	TGTGCCAGCAGCTTGCTTGAGGGAGCGGCTTTCTTT	CASSLLEGAAFF
TRBV4-1	TRBD1	NA	TRBJ1-5	TGCGCCAGCAGCCAAGATCAGGGGGGGTCACGCAATCAGCCCCAGCATTTT	CASSQDQGGSRNQPQHF
TRBV6-6	TRBD1	NA	TRBJ1-1	TGTGCCAGCAAAGGGACAGTTATGAACACTGAAGCTTTCTTT	CASKGTVMNTEAFF
TRBV4-1	TRBD2	NA	TRBJ2-7	TGCGCCAGCAGCCTAACTAGCGGGTACTCCTACGAGCAGTACTTC	CASSLTSGYSYEQYF
TRBV5-4	NA	NA	TRBJ1-1	TGTGCCAGCAGCCCCATTGGGGGTACTGAAGCTTTCTTT	CASSPIGGTEAFF
TRBV5-1	TRBD2	NA	TRBJ2-3	TGCGCCAGCAGCTTGGGACTAGCGGGGGGGAGCACAGATACGCAGTATTTT	CASSLGLAGGSTDTQYF
TRBV2	TRBD2	NA	TRBJ2-1	TGTGCCAGCAGGTCATCGCTAGCGGGGAGGGATGAGCAGTTCTTC	CASRSSLAGRDEQFF
TRBV7-2	TRBD2	NA	TRBJ2-1	TGTGCCAGCAGCTTAGTAGATAGCGGGGGGGTCGCGAATGAGCAGTTCTTC	CASSLVDSGGVANEQFF
TRBV29-1	NA	NA	TRBJ1-1	TGCAGCGTTGAAAACAGACCGAACACTGAAGCTTTCTTT	CSVENRPNTEAFF
TRBV5-1	NA	NA	TRBJ1-1	TGCGCCAGCAGCTTGGCCGCGATGAACACTGAAGCTTTCTTT	CASSLAAMNTEAFF
TRBV19	NA	NA	TRBJ1-5	TGTGCCAGTACCGCGCGAGCGAACGTCGGTTATAGCAATCAGCCCCAGCATTTT	CASTARANVGYSNQPQHF
TRBV7-2	TRBD1	NA	TRBJ2-7	TGTGCCAGCAGCTTATACGACAGGGGCTACGAGCAGTACTTC	CASSLYDRGYEQYF
TRBV4-2	NA	NA	TRBJ2-3	TGTGCCAGCAGCCAGGCCAGGACTGTGATCGATACGCAGTATTTT	CASSQARTVIDTQYF
TRBV11-2	NA	NA	TRBJ2-7	TGTGCCAGCAGCTTAGTCAGTGAGCAGTACTTC	CASSLVSEQYF
TRBV30	TRBD2	once	TRBJ2-3	TGTGCCTGGAGTGTGAGAGCGGGGGGGCAAGTAGATACGCAGTATTTT	CAWSVRAGGQVDTQYF
TRBV5-1	TRBD1	NA	TRBJ2-1	TGCGCCAGCAGCAGGGACAGGGGGGCCAATGAGCAGTTCTTC	CASSRDRGANEQFF
TRBV18	NA	NA	TRBJ1-2	TGTGCCAGCTCACCTGAGAAAGGAGGGAGTTTCGGCTACACCTTC	CASSPEKGGSFGYTF
TRBV10-3	TRBD1	NA	TRBJ2-2	TGTGCCATCGGGAGGACAGGGGGCAGCGGGGAGCTGTTTTTT	CAIGRTGGSGELFF
TRBV29-1	NA	NA	TRBJ1-2	TGCAGCGTTTCCATTTCCGCCCACTATGGCTACACCTTC	CSVSISAHYGYTF
TRBV7-8	NA	NA	TRBJ2-7	TGTGCCAGCAGCCGTAGTGCGGATTCGCCCTACGAGCAGTACTTC	CASSRSADSPYEQYF
TRBV10-2	NA	NA	TRBJ1-1	TGCGCCAGCAGTGGGGGGGGCACTGAAGCTTTCTTT	CASSGGGTEAFF
TRBV2	NA	NA	TRBJ2-3	TGTGCCAGCGGGCTCACAGATACGCAGTATTTT	CASGLTDTQYF
TRBV2	TRBD1	NA	TRBJ1-4	TGTGCCAGCAGCCGCCGGACAGGGGGAGGCGAAAAACTGTTTTTT	CASSRRTGGGEKLFF
TRBV4-1	TRBD1	once	TRBJ1-1	TGCGCCAGCAGCACTCCCAGGACAGGGGAGTCTGAAGCTTTCTTT	CASSTPRTGESEAFF
TRBV28	NA	once	TRBJ1-2	TGTGCCAGCAGTGGGATACAGGGTACCTATGGCTACACCTTC	CASSGIQGTYGYTF
TRBV27	NA	NA	TRBJ2-6	TGTGCCAGCGGTTTGTTCTCTGGGGCCAACGTCCTGACTTTC	CASGLFSGANVLTF
TRBV7-9	NA	NA	TRBJ1-1	TGTGCCAGCAGCTCTCAAGGGGCTAGCACTGAAGCTTTCTTT	CASSSQGASTEAFF
TRBV5-4	TRBD2	once	TRBJ2-3	TGTGCCAGCAGCCCCTCTAGCGGGAAATCCACAGATACGCAGTATTTT	CASSPSSGKSTDTQYF
TRBV25-1	TRBD1	NA	TRBJ1-2	TGTGCCAGCAGTGAATCTCCCCCTTACAGGGGGGGGTATGGCTACACCTTC	CASSESPPYRGGYGYTF
TRBV2	NA	NA	TRBJ1-4	TGTGCCAGCAGTGTTTTTGAAAAACTGTTTTTT	CASSVFEKLFF
TRBV30	TRBD1	NA	TRBJ1-2	TGTGCCTGGGGGACAGGGAACTATGGCTACACCTTC	CAWGTGNYGYTF
TRBV19	NA	NA	TRBJ1-2	TGTGCCAGTAGTATAGATCTCAGGCTGGGCTACACCTTC	CASSIDLRLGYTF
TRBV9	NA	NA	TRBJ2-1	TGTGCCAGCAGAGGGGCGGGTAATGAGCAGTTCTTC	CASRGAGNEQFF
TRBV7-9	NA	NA	TRBJ1-2	TGTGCCAGCAGCTTCGGGGGGGCAGGGTATGGCTACACCTTC	CASSFGGAGYGYTF
TRBV6-5	NA	NA	TRBJ1-4	TGTGCCAGCAGTTACTCGGGGGCGGGGAGTGAAAAACTGTTTTTT	CASSYSGAGSEKLFF
TRBV10-1	TRBD1	NA	TRBJ1-1	TGCGCCAGCAGCGCTGACAGGGGTGGTGAAGCTTTCTTT	CASSADRGGEAFF
TRBV29-1	NA	NA	TRBJ1-2	TGCAGCGTTGCGATGAATTCCTATTCCCTCTATGGCTACACCTTC	CSVAMNSYSLYGYTF
TRBV2	NA	NA	TRBJ1-1	TGTGCCAGCAGAGCCCAATCTGAAGCTTTCTTT	CASRAQSEAFF
TRBV6-1	NA	NA	TRBJ1-2	TGTGCCAGCATAGAGGGGTTCGGGTATGGCTACACCTTC	CASIEGFGYGYTF
TRBV2	NA	NA	TRBJ1-1	TGTGCCAGCAGTGAAGCGGCCGACCTGAACACTGAAGCTTTCTTT	CASSEAADLNTEAFF
TRBV29-1	NA	NA	TRBJ2-3	TGCAGCTTTGAGGGGGATACGCAGTATTTT	CSFEGDTQYF
TRBV19	NA	NA	TRBJ1-4	TGTGCCAGTAGTATTGCCACAACAGCAGATGAAAAACTGTTTTTT	CASSIATTADEKLFF
TRBV5-4	NA	NA	TRBJ2-7	TGTGCCAGCAGCTTGGAATGGGTATCACCCACCTACGAGCAGTACTTC	CASSLEWVSPTYEQYF
TRBV7-9	TRBD1	NA	TRBJ2-2	TGTGCCAGCTATCCGGGACAGGCTAGCACCGGGGAGCTGTTTTTT	CASYPGQASTGELFF
TRBV11-1	NA	NA	TRBJ2-5	TGTGCCAGCACTTCCTCGGGACGCAGTGGGACCCAGTACTTC	CASTSSGRSGTQYF